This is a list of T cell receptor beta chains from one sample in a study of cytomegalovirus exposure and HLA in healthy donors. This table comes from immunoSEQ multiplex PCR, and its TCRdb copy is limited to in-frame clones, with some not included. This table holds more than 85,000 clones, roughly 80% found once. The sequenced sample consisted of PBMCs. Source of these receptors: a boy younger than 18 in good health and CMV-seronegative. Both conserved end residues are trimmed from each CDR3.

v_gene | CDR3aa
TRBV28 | ASTEFGEGQQPQH
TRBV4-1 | ASSQGTGSGNTIY
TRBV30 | AWSPPQGGRVPF
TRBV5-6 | ASSLTGLAGANVLT
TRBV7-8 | ASSAGQIYEQY
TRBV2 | ASSVAVADTQY
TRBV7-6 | ASSARGTGGTLIYNEQF
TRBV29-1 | SVEWAAGGETQY
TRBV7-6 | ASSLVFRGRPDTQY
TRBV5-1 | ASSWGQGYDEQY
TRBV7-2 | ASTQIRRGRDEQF
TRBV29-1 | SALTGTDEQY
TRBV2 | ASSGDSSNYGYT
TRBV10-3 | AISEGIQGQGQY
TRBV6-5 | ASSYGQMNTEAF
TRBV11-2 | ASSSFTGGTEAF
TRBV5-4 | ASSSTGTPTYEQY